Presented here are 30 T cell receptor beta chains from one specimen sequenced in a study of the immune and genomic landscape of osteosarcoma. Sequenced by immunoSEQ multiplex PCR; TCRdb stores in-frame clones only, minus some. In the table there are about 1,600 clones, 55% to 65% of which are singletons. Specimen: primary tumor tissue from the T10 vertebra. Receptor source: a man between 18 and 29 years old with osteosarcoma.

The chain combines TRBV10-1 with TRBJ2-3; 12 bases line up with TRBD2. Per the germline V gene, CDR1 is WNHNN and CDR2 is SYGVQD (reference sequence). With V trimmed by 2 bases and J by 3 bases, 3 bases remained unmatched. The CDR3 length is 16 residues. As DNA, the CDR3 is TGCGCCAGCAGTGAGCTAGCGGGGGGGATGACAGATACGCAGTATTTT. Its protein product is CASSELAGGMTDTQYF.

The genes are TRBV6-6 and TRBJ2-7; perhaps TRBD1 as D (6 bases). The CDR3 is 14 amino acids. In germline, CDR1 is MNHNY, CDR2 SVGAGI (reference sequence). Deletions cut 2 bases from V and 2 bases from J, with 10 bases between. CDR3 loop: CASSYAAGAYEQYF. As DNA, the CDR3 is TGTGCCAGCAGTTACGCGGCAGGGGCCTACGAGCAGTACTTC.

This chain connects TRBV5-4 to TRBJ2-7; the match to TRBD1 covers 8 bases. The germline V gene has CDR1 SGHNT and CDR2 YYREEE (reference sequence). The CDR3 covers 14 residues. V lost 0 bases to trimming and J lost 2 bases; unmatched junction nucleotides: 1. CDR3 DNA sequence: TGTGCCAGCAGCTTGGCACAGGGGGCCTACGAGCAGTACTTC. It encodes CASSLAQGAYEQYF.

The chain is built from TRBV19 and TRBJ2-2, with unresolved D. The CDR3 extends over 16 amino acids. V lost 5 bases and J lost 4, with 17 bases in between. Germline V gives CDR1 LNHDA, CDR2 SQIVND (reference sequence). CDR3 DNA sequence: TGTGCCAGTAGTTTAACAAAGGCGGATTTCACCGGGGAGCTGTTTTTT. This codes for CASSLTKADFTGELFF.

J is TRBJ2-7 and V is TRBV9; D remains ambiguous. Germline CDR1 SGDLS, CDR2 YYNGEE. Trimming took off 0 bases at V and 2 bases at J, with 9 bases between the two ends. The CDR3 contains 14 residues. The CDR3 coding sequence is TGTGCCAGCAGCGTAGGGGTCAGCCCCTACGAGCAGTACTTC. Translated: CASSVGVSPYEQYF.

This chain connects TRBV6-1 to TRBJ1-4; possibly TRBD1 for D (5 bases). Germline CDR1 reads MNHNS; CDR2 reads SASEGT. The V and J ends lost 4 bases and 11 bases respectively, with 14 bases between them. The CDR3 sequence is 13 residues long. The CDR3 DNA follows: TGTGCCAGCAGTGCAGGGATGGGGTTGAAACTGTTTTTT. This translates into CASSAGMGLKLFF.

The chain links TRBV7-2 to TRBJ2-1, with TRBD2 matching 8 bases. The ends lost 5 bases at V and 10 bases at J; junction bases unmatched: 16. The CDR3 totals 16 residues. Germline V lookup: CDR1 SGHTA, CDR2 FQGNSA. The CDR3 sequence is CASSPRTSRSLLEQFF. The CDR3 DNA reads TGTGCCAGCAGCCCGCGGACTAGCAGATCCTTATTGGAGCAGTTCTTC.

The chain carries TRBV19 and TRBJ1-1, with 11 positions matching TRBD1. This CDR3 has 16 amino acids. With 1 base clipped from V and 7 bases from J, the junction kept 8 bases outside the gene matches. Germline V gives CDR1 LNHDA, CDR2 SQIVND (reference sequence). DNA of the CDR3: TGTGCCAGTAGTATAGTGGCGGGGACAGGGGGTGTTGAAGCTTTCTTT. Amino acids: CASSIVAGTGGVEAFF.

This chain links TRBV6-1 with TRBJ2-3, with 7 positions matching TRBD1. The length of the CDR3 is 13 residues. Germline loops: CDR1 MNHNS, CDR2 SASEGT. The junction had 6 bases not matched to a gene; V was cut back by 10 bases and J by 2 bases. CDR3 DNA: TGTGCCACGAGACAGGGTTCCACAGATACGCAGTATTTT. Protein sequence: CATRQGSTDTQYF.

This chain connects TRBV7-6 to TRBJ1-1; 7 nucleotides align to TRBD1. The V gene end was trimmed by 5 bases and the J gene end by 5 bases; junction bases not matched to a gene: 8. The CDR3 covers 14 residues. Germline V gene lookup returns CDR1 SGHVS and CDR2 FNYEAQ. The CDR3 coding sequence is TGTGCCAGCAGCCGGGCACAGGGGCCTACTGAAGCTTTCTTT. It specifies CASSRAQGPTEAFF.

This clone is labeled as large. This sequence joins TRBV7-6 and TRBJ2-2, with 11 bases matching TRBD2. The CDR3 loop spans 21 amino acids. Germline values: CDR1 SGHVS, CDR2 FNYEAQ. The V and J ends lost 5 bases and 0 bases, in that order; junction bases with no gene match: 17. In DNA, the CDR3 is TGTGCCAGCAGCCCACACGCTGGGGTAGCGGGGGGGGCTTCGAACACCGGGGAGCTGTTTTTT. Encoded protein: CASSPHAGVAGGASNTGELFF.

The J gene is TRBJ1-1, the V gene TRBV6-5; D gene uncertain. V lost 6 bases and J 3 bases, leaving 11 bases between the germline ends. Germline CDR1 is MNHEY and CDR2 is SVGAGI. The CDR3 totals 13 residues. The CDR3 DNA reads as TGTGCCAGCAGATCAGGACGTTACACTGAAGCTTTCTTT. As protein: CASRSGRYTEAFF.

The V gene is TRBV2, the J gene TRBJ2-3; TRBD2 aligns across 10 bases. This CDR3 is 17 amino acids long. CDR1 SNHLY and CDR2 FYNNEI come from the germline V gene. The V and J ends lost 2 bases and 2 bases, in that order; junction bases with no gene match: 7. The CDR3 loop is CASSELAGVVVTDTQYF. The DNA for the CDR3 is TGTGCCAGCAGTGAACTAGCGGGGGTGGTAGTCACAGATACGCAGTATTTT.

This sequence joins TRBV7-2 and TRBJ1-2; TRBD1 matches at 7 bases. The CDR3 extends over 17 amino acids. Per the germline V gene, CDR1 is SGHTA and CDR2 is FQGNSA. V lost 3 bases, J lost 4 bases, and 14 bases stayed unmatched. CDR3 amino acids: CASSLDESRGSSYGYTF. The DNA of the CDR3 is TGTGCCAGCAGCTTGGACGAGAGCAGGGGGAGCAGCTATGGCTACACCTTC.

The rearrangement links TRBV10-3 to TRBJ1-1, with D perhaps matching TRBD1 (6 bases). The CDR3 is 12 residues long. V gave up 10 bases and J gave up 0 bases, with 9 bases separating them. Germline CDR1 is ENHRY and CDR2 is SYGVKD. In DNA, the CDR3 is TGTGCCACGGGGACATTGAACACTGAAGCTTTCTTT. Residues: CATGTLNTEAFF.

The chain combines TRBV30 with TRBJ1-2; unclear D gene. The CDR3 covers 12 residues. The germline V gene encodes CDR1 GTSNPN and CDR2 SVGIG (reference sequence). The V end was cut by 2 bases, the J end by 7 bases, with 11 bases between. This CDR3 is CAWSWQTGGYTF. DNA of the CDR3: TGTGCCTGGAGTTGGCAGACGGGTGGCTACACCTTC.

The chain uses TRBV13 and TRBJ1-1, with D possibly being TRBD1 (6 bases). V lost 4 bases to trimming and J lost 5 bases, with 20 bases between them. Germline lookup yields CDR1 PRHDT and CDR2 FYEKMQ (reference sequence). The CDR3 is 16 amino acids. Here the CDR3 reads CASSSQGQRGMTEAFF. CDR3 nucleotide sequence: TGTGCCAGCAGCTCTCAAGGACAGAGGGGGATGACTGAAGCTTTCTTT.

This clone is large within its sample. J is TRBJ2-5 and V is TRBV6-6; D is ambiguous. This CDR3 spans 12 amino acids. Looked up from germline, CDR1 is MNHNY and CDR2 is SVGAGI (reference sequence). The V gene lost 2 bases and the J gene lost 1 base, with 2 bases spanning the gap. CDR3 bases: TGTGCCAGCAGTTACCCCCAAGAGACCCAGTACTTC. Protein: CASSYPQETQYF.

J is TRBJ2-1 and V is TRBV14; 9 bases agree with TRBD1. The junction had 3 bases not matched to a gene; V was cut back by 5 bases and J by 7 bases. The germline gives CDR1 SGHDN, CDR2 FVKESK. The CDR3 is 13 residues long. CDR3 DNA: TGTGCCAGCAGCTGGACAGGGGATAATGAGCAGTTCTTC. It is translated as CASSWTGDNEQFF.

The chain employs TRBV2 and TRBJ2-3; D not resolved. Deletions cut 5 bases from V and 1 base from J, with 16 bases between. This CDR3 has 16 residues. The germline V gene encodes CDR1 SNHLY and CDR2 FYNNEI. The CDR3 is CASSSIGAGRTDTQYF. The CDR3 DNA is TGTGCCAGCAGTTCCATCGGAGCCGGACGCACAGATACGCAGTATTTT. Based on the CDR3 plus reference TRBV2 and TRBJ2-3, the full variable domain is EPEVTQTPSHQVTQMGQEVILRCVPISNHLYFYWYRQILGQKVEFLVSFYNNEISEKSEIFDDQFSVERPDGSNFTLKIRSTKLEDSAMYFCASSSIGAGRTDTQYFGPGTRLTVL.

The V and J genes are TRBV7-9 and TRBJ2-1; 7 bases are a match to TRBD2. Germline CDR1 and CDR2: SEHNR and FQNEAQ (reference sequence). The CDR3 sequence is 15 residues long. The ends lost 2 bases at V and 4 bases at J; junction bases unmatched: 5. CDR3 loop: CASSLMAGDYNEQFF. DNA for the CDR3: TGTGCCAGCAGCTTAATGGCGGGGGATTACAATGAGCAGTTCTTC.

This clone came up once. The V call is TRBV23-1, the J call TRBJ2-4, with 10 bases identical to TRBD1. TRBV23-1 has ORF status, its function being uncertain. Trimming at V came to 2 bases and at J to 1 base, leaving 2 bases not matched to a gene. The CDR3 runs to 16 residues. Written as DNA, the CDR3 is TGCGCCAGCAGTCAAGGGACAGGGGTTGCCAAAAACATTCAGTACTTC. Amino acids: CASSQGTGVAKNIQYF.

This chain connects TRBV19 to TRBJ2-3; D remains unclear. Germline CDR1 is LNHDA and CDR2 is SQIVND (reference sequence). The CDR3 loop spans 14 amino acids. Deletions cut 5 bases from V and 5 bases from J, with 14 bases between. CDR3 region: CASSRPPDLDTQYF. For the CDR3, the DNA is TGTGCCAGTAGTCGACCGCCAGACCTAGATACGCAGTATTTT.

V is TRBV4-1 and J is TRBJ2-5; no clear D. The germline CDR1 and CDR2 sequences are MGHRA and YSYEKL. Trimming took off 0 bases at V and 2 bases at J, with 4 bases between the two ends. This CDR3 is built from 13 residues. In nucleotides, the CDR3 is TGCGCCAGCAGCCAAGAAGGGCAAGAGACCCAGTACTTC. It translates to CASSQEGQETQYF.

V usage is TRBV5-4 and J usage is TRBJ2-2; weak D call: TRBD1 (5 bases). Germline V gene lookup returns CDR1 SGHNT and CDR2 YYREEE (reference sequence). V dropped 0 bases and J dropped 7 bases, with 25 bases sitting between them. This CDR3 spans 19 amino acids. This CDR3 reads CASSLDGPSRVRRSGELFF. The CDR3 DNA reads as TGTGCCAGCAGCTTGGATGGTCCTTCCAGGGTCCGAAGGAGCGGGGAGCTGTTTTTT.

By its share, this clone is large. The chain recombines TRBV27 with TRBJ1-6, with TRBD1 matching 11 bases. J lost 10 bases, V lost 6 bases, and 5 bases had no gene match. This CDR3 comprises 14 residues. The germline V gene encodes CDR1 MNHEY and CDR2 SMNVEV (reference sequence). CDR3 coding DNA: TGTGCCAGCAGCCGCGGGACAGGGGGATCACCCCTCCACTTT. Protein product: CASSRGTGGSPLHF.

This chain links TRBV5-1 with TRBJ2-5, with 8 nucleotides matching TRBD1. Per the germline V gene, CDR1 is SGHRS and CDR2 is YFSETQ. CDR3 length equals 15 residues. V trimming: 4 bases; J trimming: 2 bases; junction bases outside the gene matches: 7. The CDR3 spells CASSPDRVGQETQYF. The CDR3 nucleotides are TGCGCCAGCAGCCCGGACAGGGTGGGGCAAGAGACCCAGTACTTC.

This rearrangement joins TRBV11-2 to TRBJ2-1; 9 nucleotides align to TRBD2. The ends lost 5 bases at V and 9 bases at J; junction bases unmatched: 14. CDR1 and CDR2 (germline): SGHAT, FQNNGV. CDR3 length: 16 amino acids. CDR3 DNA sequence: TGTGCCAGCAGCATTAGCGGGGGAGCAGGGATCGGTGAGCAGTTCTTC. Amino acids: CASSISGGAGIGEQFF. Looking up the rest from reference TRBV11-2 and TRBJ2-1 gives the full variable domain: EAGVAQSPRYKIIEKRQSVAFWCNPISGHATLYWYQQILGQGPKLLIQFQNNGVVDDSQLPKDRFSAERLKGVDSTLKIQPAKLEDSAVYLCASSISGGAGIGEQFFGPGTRLTVL.

This chain joins TRBV6-5 and TRBJ2-7; 9 bases line up with TRBD2. The germline V gene has CDR1 MNHEY and CDR2 SVGAGI. This CDR3 region has 14 residues. The V segment lost 7 bases and the J segment 7 bases; nucleotides outside the gene matches: 11. This CDR3 is CASKLAGGLREQYF. The CDR3, as DNA: TGTGCCAGCAAGTTGGCGGGGGGGCTCAGGGAGCAGTACTTC.

In nucleotides, the CDR3 is TGTGCCATCGGGAACGGGGGGCCCTACGAGCAGTACTTC. It codes for CAIGNGGPYEQYF. The chain links TRBV10-3 to TRBJ2-7; the D gene is possibly TRBD2 (7 bases). Germline-derived CDR1 and CDR2 are ENHRY and SYGVKD. The ends were cut back, 8 bases at V and 2 bases at J, with 13 bases in the middle. This CDR3 has 13 residues.